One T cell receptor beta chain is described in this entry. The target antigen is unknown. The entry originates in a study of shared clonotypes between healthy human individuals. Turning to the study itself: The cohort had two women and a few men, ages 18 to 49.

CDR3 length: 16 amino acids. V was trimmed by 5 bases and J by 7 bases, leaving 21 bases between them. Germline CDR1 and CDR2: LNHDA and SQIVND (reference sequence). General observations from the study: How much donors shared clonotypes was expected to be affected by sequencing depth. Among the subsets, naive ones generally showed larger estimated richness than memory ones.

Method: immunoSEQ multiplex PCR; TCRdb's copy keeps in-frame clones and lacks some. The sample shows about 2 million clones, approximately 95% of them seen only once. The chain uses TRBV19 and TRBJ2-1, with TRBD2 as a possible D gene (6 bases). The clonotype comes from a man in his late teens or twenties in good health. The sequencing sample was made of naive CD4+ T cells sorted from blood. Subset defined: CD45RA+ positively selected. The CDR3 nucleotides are TGTGCCAGTAGTCTATACGGGAGCCAAATTGGGAATGAGCAGTTCTTC. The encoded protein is CASSLYGSQIGNEQFF.